These T cell receptor beta chains were read from a single sample in a study of response to subunit inactivated influenza vaccine. Each CDR3 protein is one row after TCRdb ran MiXCR on the RT-PCR reads. The repertoire holds hundreds of thousands of distinct CDR3 sequences, with approximately 13% as singletons. Specimen: PBMCs from blood, collected roughly 15 days before vaccination. The origin of the receptors is a man aged 45 to 65 who received an inactivated influenza vaccine. The CDR3 runs from the conserved cysteine through the conserved F or W. The order of the fields is D gene, clone size, V gene, J gene, CDR3 protein, CDR3 DNA. D genes are given only for firm matches. A row's size may be missing; if present it is once, few, many or a size class.

>.|.|TRBV5-1|TRBJ2-3
CASSLAQGGVLRTDTQYF
TGCGCCAGCAGCTTGGCCCAAGGGGGAGTCCTACGCACAGATACGCAGTATTTT
>TRBD1|.|TRBV12-3/TRBV12-4|TRBJ1-2
CASRRDRRYNYGYTF
TGTGCCAGCAGGAGGGACAGGAGATACAACTATGGCTACACCTTC
>TRBD1|.|TRBV12-3/TRBV12-4|TRBJ2-2
CASSGQGGSTGELFF
TGTGCCAGCAGTGGACAGGGTGGTAGCACCGGGGAGCTGTTTTTT
>.|.|TRBV5-5|TRBJ1-1
CASSLGHVPNTEAFF
TGTGCCAGCAGCTTGGGCCACGTTCCCAACACTGAAGCTTTCTTT
>.|.|TRBV4-2|TRBJ2-7
CASSQDFALLVSYEQYF
TGTGCCAGCAGCCAAGATTTTGCCTTACTTGTCTCCTACGAGCAGTACTTC
>.|.|TRBV5-5|TRBJ2-1
CASSPGAENEQFF
TGTGCCAGCAGCCCCGGCGCGGAGAATGAGCAGTTCTTC
>TRBD1|.|TRBV5-8|TRBJ1-6
CASSPEPGQISGPLHF
TGTGCCAGCAGCCCGGAACCGGGACAGATATCTGGGCCCCTCCACTTT
>.|few|TRBV29-1|TRBJ2-2
CSVEADTGELFF
TGCAGCGTTGAGGCGGACACCGGGGAGCTGTTTTTT
>.|.|TRBV30|TRBJ2-2
CAWSVVGVNTGELFF
TGTGCCTGGAGTGTAGTTGGCGTCAACACCGGGGAGCTGTTTTTT
>TRBD1|few|TRBV29-1|TRBJ1-2
CSVLIAPGQSNYGYTF
TGCAGCGTTCTGATTGCCCCGGGACAGTCTAACTATGGCTACACCTTC
>.|.|TRBV19|TRBJ1-5
CASSIGRDYQPQHF
TGTGCCAGTAGTATAGGCAGGGACTATCAGCCCCAGCATTTT
>.|few|TRBV7-9|TRBJ1-1
CASSLESSGNTEAFF
TGTGCCAGTAGCTTAGAGAGCAGTGGGAACACTGAAGCTTTCTTT
>TRBD2|.|TRBV4-3|TRBJ2-3
CASSQRTAGGRTDTQYF
TGCGCCAGCAGCCAAAGGACAGCGGGAGGTCGCACAGATACGCAGTATTTT
>.|.|TRBV20-1|TRBJ2-7
CSARGGGSYEQYF
TGCAGTGCTAGGGGGGGCGGGTCCTACGAGCAGTACTTC
>.|.|TRBV11-2|TRBJ2-1
CASSLFSDAGDNEQFF
TGTGCCAGCAGCTTATTCTCGGACGCAGGGGACAATGAGCAGTTCTTC
>.|few|TRBV9|TRBJ2-2
CASSSAGKWELFF
TGTGCCAGCAGCTCCGCAGGGAAGTGGGAGCTGTTTTTT
>.|few|TRBV4-1|TRBJ2-1
CASSQDAGNEQFF
TGCGCCAGCAGCCAAGATGCAGGGAATGAGCAGTTCTTC
>TRBD2|.|TRBV11-2|TRBJ2-2
CASRTLAGATGELFF
TGTGCCAGCAGAACACTAGCGGGAGCGACCGGGGAGCTGTTTTTT
>.|.|TRBV10-3|TRBJ2-1
CAISVSDKGYNEQFF
TGTGCCATCAGTGTTTCGGACAAAGGCTACAATGAGCAGTTCTTC
>TRBD1|.|TRBV12-3/TRBV12-4|TRBJ1-1
CASSPSVGQGATEAFF
TGTGCCAGCAGCCCAAGCGTGGGACAGGGGGCCACTGAAGCTTTCTTT
>TRBD1|.|TRBV5-1|TRBJ1-2
CASSLAGTAELYGYTF
TGCGCCAGCAGCTTGGCCGGGACAGCCGAACTCTATGGCTACACCTTC
>TRBD2|.|TRBV10-3|TRBJ2-7
CAISGWTSGAYEQYF
TGTGCCATCAGTGGATGGACTAGCGGAGCCTACGAGCAGTACTTC
>.|few|TRBV6-1|TRBJ1-1
CASSDPGKLEAFF
TGTGCCAGCAGTGACCCGGGAAAACTTGAAGCTTTCTTT
>TRBD1|few|TRBV10-3|TRBJ1-2
CAISASGQGAHGYTF
TGTGCCATCAGTGCCTCCGGACAGGGGGCTCATGGCTACACCTTC
>TRBD2|.|TRBV9|TRBJ2-3
CASSVVGGKDTQYF
TGTGCCAGCAGCGTAGTGGGGGGGAAAGATACGCAGTATTTT